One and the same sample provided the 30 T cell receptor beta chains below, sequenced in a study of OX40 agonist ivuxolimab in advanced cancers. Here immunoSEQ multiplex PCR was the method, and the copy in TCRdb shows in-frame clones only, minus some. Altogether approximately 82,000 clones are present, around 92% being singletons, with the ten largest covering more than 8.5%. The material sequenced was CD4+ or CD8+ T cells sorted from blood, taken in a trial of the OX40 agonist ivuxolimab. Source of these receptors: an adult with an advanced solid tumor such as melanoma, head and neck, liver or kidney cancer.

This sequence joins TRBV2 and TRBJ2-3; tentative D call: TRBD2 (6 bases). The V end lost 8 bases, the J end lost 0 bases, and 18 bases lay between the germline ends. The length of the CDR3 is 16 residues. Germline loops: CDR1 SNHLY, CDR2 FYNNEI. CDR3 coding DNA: TGTGCCAGCTTTCAAGGGAGGTCCTCTAGCACAGATACGCAGTATTTT. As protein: CASFQGRSSSTDTQYF.

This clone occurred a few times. CDR3: CASSLGLGEQYF. CDR3 DNA: TGTGCCAGCAGCCTTGGACTGGGCGAGCAGTACTTC. The chain recombines TRBV2 with TRBJ2-7, with D tentatively TRBD2 (5 bases). Trimming removed 6 bases from V and 6 bases from J, with 12 bases in between. Germline CDR1 and CDR2: SNHLY and FYNNEI. CDR3 length: 12 residues. Full variable domain (missing parts from reference TRBV2 and TRBJ2-7): EPEVTQTPSHQVTQMGQEVILRCVPISNHLYFYWYRQILGQKVEFLVSFYNNEISEKSEIFDDQFSVERPDGSNFTLKIRSTKLEDSAMYFCASSLGLGEQYFGPGTRLTVT.

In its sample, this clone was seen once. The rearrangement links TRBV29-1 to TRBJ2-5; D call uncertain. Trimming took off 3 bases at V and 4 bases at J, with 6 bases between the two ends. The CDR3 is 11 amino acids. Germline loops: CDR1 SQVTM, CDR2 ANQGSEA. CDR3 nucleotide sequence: TGCAGCGTTGACTCGATAGAGACCCAGTACTTC. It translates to CSVDSIETQYF.

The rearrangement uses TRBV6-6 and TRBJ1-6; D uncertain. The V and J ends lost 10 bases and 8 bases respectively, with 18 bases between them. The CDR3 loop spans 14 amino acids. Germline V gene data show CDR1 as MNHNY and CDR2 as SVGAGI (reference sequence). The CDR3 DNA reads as TGTGCCATCGGGGTGGTCCTGGATGATTCACCCCTCCACTTT. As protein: CAIGVVLDDSPLHF.

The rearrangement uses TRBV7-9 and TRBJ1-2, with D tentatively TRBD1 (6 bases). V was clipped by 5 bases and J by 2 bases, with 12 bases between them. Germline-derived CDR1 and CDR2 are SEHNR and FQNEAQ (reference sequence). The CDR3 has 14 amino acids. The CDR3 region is CASSLGGGNYGYTF. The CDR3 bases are TGTGCCAGCAGCCTAGGAGGGGGAAACTATGGCTACACCTTC.

The chain's CDR3 is CASSLRGEGSPLHF. CDR3 in DNA: TGTGCCAGCAGCTTACGGGGGGAAGGATCACCCCTCCACTTT. The chain links TRBV11-3 to TRBJ1-6, with D possibly matching TRBD1 (5 bases). Germline V CDR1 and CDR2: SGHNT, YENEEA. CDR3 size: 14 residues. V was cut by 2 bases and J by 10 bases, with 12 bases left in between.

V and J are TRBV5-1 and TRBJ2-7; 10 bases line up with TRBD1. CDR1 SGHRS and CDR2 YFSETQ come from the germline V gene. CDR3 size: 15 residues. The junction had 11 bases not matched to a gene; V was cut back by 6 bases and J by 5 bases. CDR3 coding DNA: TGCGCCAGCACCGGCCGGGGACAGGGGTACAACGAGCAGTACTTC. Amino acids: CASTGRGQGYNEQYF.

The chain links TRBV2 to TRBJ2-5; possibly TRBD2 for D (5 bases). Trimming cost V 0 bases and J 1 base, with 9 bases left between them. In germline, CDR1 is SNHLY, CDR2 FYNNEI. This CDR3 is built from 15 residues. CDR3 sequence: CASSEARSGQETQYF. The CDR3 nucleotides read TGTGCCAGCAGTGAAGCGAGAAGCGGCCAAGAGACCCAGTACTTC.

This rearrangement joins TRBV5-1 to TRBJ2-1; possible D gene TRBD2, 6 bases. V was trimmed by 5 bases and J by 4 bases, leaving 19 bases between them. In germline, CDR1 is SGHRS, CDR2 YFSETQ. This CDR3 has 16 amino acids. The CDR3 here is CASRRTGAAFYNEQFF. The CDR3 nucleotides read TGCGCCAGCAGGAGAACGGGAGCGGCGTTTTACAATGAGCAGTTCTTC. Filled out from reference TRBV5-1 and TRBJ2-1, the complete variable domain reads KAGVTQTPRYLIKTRGQQVTLSCSPISGHRSVSWYQQTPGQGLQFLFEYFSETQRNKGNFPGRFSGRQFSNSRSEMNVSTLELGDSALYLCASRRTGAAFYNEQFFGPGTRLTVL.

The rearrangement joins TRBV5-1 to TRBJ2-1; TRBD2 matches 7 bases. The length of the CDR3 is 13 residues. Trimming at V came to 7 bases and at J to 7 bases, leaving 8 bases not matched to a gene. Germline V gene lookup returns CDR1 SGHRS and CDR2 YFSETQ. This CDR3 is CASGDYLKNEQFF. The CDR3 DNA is TGCGCCAGCGGGGACTACCTAAAAAATGAGCAGTTCTTC.

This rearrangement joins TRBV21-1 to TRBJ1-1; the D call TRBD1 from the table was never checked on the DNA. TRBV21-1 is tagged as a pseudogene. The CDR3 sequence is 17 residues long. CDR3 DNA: TGTGCCAGCAGCGAGCGACGACAGGGGGCGGGGGTGACTGAAGCTTTCTTT. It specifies CASSERRQGAGVTEAFF.

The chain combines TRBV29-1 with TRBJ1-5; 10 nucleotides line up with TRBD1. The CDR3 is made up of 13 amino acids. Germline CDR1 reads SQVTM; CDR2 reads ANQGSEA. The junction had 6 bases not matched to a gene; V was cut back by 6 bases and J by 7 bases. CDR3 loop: CSVGQGERQPQHF. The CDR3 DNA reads TGCAGCGTCGGACAGGGGGAACGGCAGCCCCAGCATTTT.

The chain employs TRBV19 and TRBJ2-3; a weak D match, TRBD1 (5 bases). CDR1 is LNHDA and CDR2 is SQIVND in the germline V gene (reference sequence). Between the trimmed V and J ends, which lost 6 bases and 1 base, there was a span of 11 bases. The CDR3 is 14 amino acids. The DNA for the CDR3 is TGTGCCAGTAGGGATAGGGGTGGCACAGATACGCAGTATTTT. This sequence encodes CASRDRGGTDTQYF.

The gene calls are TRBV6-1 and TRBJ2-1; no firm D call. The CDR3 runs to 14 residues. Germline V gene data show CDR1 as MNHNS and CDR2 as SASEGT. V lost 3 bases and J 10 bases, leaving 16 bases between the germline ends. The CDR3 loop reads CASSERPVAGEQFF. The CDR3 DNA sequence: TGTGCCAGCAGTGAGAGGCCAGTAGCTGGAGAGCAGTTCTTC.

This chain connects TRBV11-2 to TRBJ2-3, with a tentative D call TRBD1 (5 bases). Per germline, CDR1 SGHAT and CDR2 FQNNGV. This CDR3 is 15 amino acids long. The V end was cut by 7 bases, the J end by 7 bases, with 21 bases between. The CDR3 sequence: CASTERSQGANTQYF. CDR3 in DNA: TGTGCCAGCACCGAAAGAAGCCAAGGGGCGAATACGCAGTATTTT.

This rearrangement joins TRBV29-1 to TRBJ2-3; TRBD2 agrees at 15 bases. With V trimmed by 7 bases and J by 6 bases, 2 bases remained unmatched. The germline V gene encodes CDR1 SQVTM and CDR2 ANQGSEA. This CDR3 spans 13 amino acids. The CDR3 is CSGGLAGGDTQYF. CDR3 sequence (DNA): TGCAGCGGGGGACTAGCGGGGGGCGATACGCAGTATTTT.

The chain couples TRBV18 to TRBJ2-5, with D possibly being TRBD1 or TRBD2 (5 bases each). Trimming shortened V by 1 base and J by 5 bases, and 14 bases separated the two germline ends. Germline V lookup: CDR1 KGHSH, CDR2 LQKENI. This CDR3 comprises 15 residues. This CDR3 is CASSPRFGAGETQYF. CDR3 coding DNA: TGTGCCAGCTCACCACGGTTCGGGGCAGGGGAGACCCAGTACTTC.

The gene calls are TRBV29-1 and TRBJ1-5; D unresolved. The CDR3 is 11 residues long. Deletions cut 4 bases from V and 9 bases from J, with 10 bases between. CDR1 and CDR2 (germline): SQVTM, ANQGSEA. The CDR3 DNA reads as TGCAGCGTTGGCGGGAATGGGCCCCAGCATTTT. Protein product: CSVGGNGPQHF.

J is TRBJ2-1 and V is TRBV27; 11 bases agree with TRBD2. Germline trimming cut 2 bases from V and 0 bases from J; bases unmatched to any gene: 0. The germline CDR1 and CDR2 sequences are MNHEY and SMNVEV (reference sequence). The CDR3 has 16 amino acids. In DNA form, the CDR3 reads TGTGCCAGCAGTTTACTAGCGGGGGGCTCCTACAATGAGCAGTTCTTC. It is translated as CASSLLAGGSYNEQFF.

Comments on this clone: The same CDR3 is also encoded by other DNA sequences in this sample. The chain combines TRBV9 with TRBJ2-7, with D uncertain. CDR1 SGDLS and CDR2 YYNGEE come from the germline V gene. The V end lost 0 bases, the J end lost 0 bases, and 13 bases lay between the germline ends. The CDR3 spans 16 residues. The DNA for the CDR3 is TGTGCCAGCAGCGTAGAACCGCGGCAGCCCTCCTACGAGCAGTACTTC. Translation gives CASSVEPRQPSYEQYF.

The DNA of the CDR3 is TGCGCCAGCAGCCCGGGACTAGCGGGAGTTTCGGAGACCCAGTACTTC. Its translation: CASSPGLAGVSETQYF. V usage is TRBV4-1 and J usage is TRBJ2-5, with 14 bases fitting TRBD2. Germline V gene sequence: CDR1 MGHRA, CDR2 YSYEKL. The CDR3 contains 16 residues. With V trimmed by 4 bases and J by 5 bases, 6 bases remained unmatched.

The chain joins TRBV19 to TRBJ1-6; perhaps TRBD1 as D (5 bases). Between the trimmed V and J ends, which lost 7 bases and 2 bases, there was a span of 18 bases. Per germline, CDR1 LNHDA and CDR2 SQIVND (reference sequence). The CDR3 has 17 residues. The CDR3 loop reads CASTLSGRRAYNSPLHF. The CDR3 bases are TGTGCCAGTACCCTATCGGGGCGCAGGGCCTATAATTCACCCCTCCACTTT.

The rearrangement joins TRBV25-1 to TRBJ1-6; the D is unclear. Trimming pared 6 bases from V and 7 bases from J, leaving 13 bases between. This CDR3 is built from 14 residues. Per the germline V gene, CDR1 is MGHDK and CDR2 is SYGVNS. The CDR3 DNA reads TGTGCCAGCAGCGTTAGGCAGCTCAATTCACCCCTCCACTTT. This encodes CASSVRQLNSPLHF.

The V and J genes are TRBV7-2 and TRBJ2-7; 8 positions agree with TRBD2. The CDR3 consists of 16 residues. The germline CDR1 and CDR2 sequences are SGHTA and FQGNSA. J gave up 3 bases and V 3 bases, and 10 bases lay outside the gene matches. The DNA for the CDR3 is TGTGCCAGCAGCTTTAGAGCCAGCGGGGGAAGCTACGAGCAGTACTTC. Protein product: CASSFRASGGSYEQYF.

DNA of the CDR3: TGCGCCAGCAGATCGGGACAGGGCACAGATACGCAGTATTTT. Its translation is CASRSGQGTDTQYF. This chain links TRBV10-1 with TRBJ2-3; 8 bases fit TRBD1. The CDR3 runs 14 residues. Germline CDR1 reads WNHNN; CDR2 reads SYGVQD (reference sequence). J was trimmed by 1 base and V by 6 bases; bases with no gene match: 3.

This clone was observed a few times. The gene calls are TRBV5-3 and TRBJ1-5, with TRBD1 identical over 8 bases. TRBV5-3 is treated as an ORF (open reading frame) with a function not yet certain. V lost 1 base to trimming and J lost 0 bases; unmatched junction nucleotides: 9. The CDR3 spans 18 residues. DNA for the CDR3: TGTGCCAGAAGCTTGAAACAGGGGGATCCATATAGCAATCAGCCCCAGCATTTT. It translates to CARSLKQGDPYSNQPQHF.

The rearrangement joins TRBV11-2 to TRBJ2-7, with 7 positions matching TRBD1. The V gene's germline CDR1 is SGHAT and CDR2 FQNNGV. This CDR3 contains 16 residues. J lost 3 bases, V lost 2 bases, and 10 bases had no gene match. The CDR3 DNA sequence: TGTGCCAGCAGCTTATACCATGAGGGACAGTACTACGAGCAGTACTTC. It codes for CASSLYHEGQYYEQYF.

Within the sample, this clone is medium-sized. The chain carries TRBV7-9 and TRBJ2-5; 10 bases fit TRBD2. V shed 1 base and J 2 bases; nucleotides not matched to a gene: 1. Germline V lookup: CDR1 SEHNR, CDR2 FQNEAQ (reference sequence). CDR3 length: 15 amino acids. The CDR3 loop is CASSLELAGQETQYF. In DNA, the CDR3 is TGTGCCAGCAGCTTAGAACTAGCGGGACAAGAGACCCAGTACTTC. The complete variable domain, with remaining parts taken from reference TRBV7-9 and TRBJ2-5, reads DTGVSQNPRHKITKRGQNVTFRCDPISEHNRLYWYRQTLGQGPEFLTYFQNEAQLEKSRLLSDRFSAERPKGSFSTLEIQRTEQGDSAMYLCASSLELAGQETQYFGPGTRLLVL.

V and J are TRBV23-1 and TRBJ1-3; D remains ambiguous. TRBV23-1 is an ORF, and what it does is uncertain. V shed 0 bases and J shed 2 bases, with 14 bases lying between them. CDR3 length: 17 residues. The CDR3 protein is CASSQSTGRFTGNTIYF. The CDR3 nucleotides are TGCGCCAGCAGTCAATCGACTGGCCGGTTCACTGGAAACACCATATATTTT.

The CDR3 region has the DNA TGTGCCAGCTCTCAGACACCGTCTAGGGGCTACACCTTC. Its protein product is CASSQTPSRGYTF. The chain has TRBV6-5 and TRBJ1-2; no reliable D call. The CDR3 totals 13 residues. Between the trimmed V and J ends, which lost 8 bases and 8 bases, there was a span of 18 bases. The germline gives CDR1 MNHEY, CDR2 SVGAGI.